This T cell receptor beta chain was obtained from a study of identical twins. The study, taken as a whole, reports: Zero-insertion analyses were open to partial confounding by invariant MAIT and iNKT cells. Weaker excess twin sharing was seen among beta out-of-frame sequences.

A single record per CDR3 protein comes from TCRdb applying MiXCR to the 5' RACE reads. The sample includes roughly 720,000 distinct CDR3 sequences, about 18% of them seen just once. This clonotype was detected a few times. Its matching antigen is unknown. The CDR3 has 16 amino acids. Germline assignment: CDR1 SGHRS and CDR2 YFSETQ. J was trimmed by 2 bases and V by 2 bases; bases with no gene match: 7. This sample was also put to use in a study of T cells expressing NK-cell markers. That study reports: The study drew TCR beta repertoires from sorted CD3+CD56+NKG2C+, CD3+CD56+NKG2C- and CD3+CD56-NKG2C+ T cells. For four donors, these clonotypes were likewise the leading ones in the CD3+CD56-NKG2C+ fraction.

Source material: PBMCs. This chain links TRBV5-1 with TRBJ2-1; 7 bases line up with TRBD2. The receptor's source is a woman aged 18-29 years in good health. The CDR3 DNA follows: TGCGCCAGCAGCTTTGTAGAGACTAGCACCTACAATGAGCAGTTCTTC. This codes for CASSFVETSTYNEQFF.